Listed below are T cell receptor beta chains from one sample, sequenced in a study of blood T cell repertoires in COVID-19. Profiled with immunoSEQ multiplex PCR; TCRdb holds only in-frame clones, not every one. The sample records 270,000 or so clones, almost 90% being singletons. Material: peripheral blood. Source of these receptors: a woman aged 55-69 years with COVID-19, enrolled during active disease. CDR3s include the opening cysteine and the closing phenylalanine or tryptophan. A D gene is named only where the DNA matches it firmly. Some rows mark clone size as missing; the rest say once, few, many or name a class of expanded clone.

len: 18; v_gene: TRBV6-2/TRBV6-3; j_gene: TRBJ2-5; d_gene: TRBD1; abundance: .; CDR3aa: CASSYSRTGLPLRETQYF; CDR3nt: TGTGCCAGCAGTTACTCGCGGACAGGACTGCCCTTAAGGGAGACCCAGTACTTC
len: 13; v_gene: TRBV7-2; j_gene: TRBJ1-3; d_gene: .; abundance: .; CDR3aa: CASSFGEGNTIYF; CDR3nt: TGTGCCAGCAGCTTTGGGGAGGGAAACACCATATATTTT
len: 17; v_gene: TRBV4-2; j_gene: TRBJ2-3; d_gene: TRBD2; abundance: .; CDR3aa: CASSQALLAGEGDTQYF; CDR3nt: TGTGCCAGCAGCCAAGCTTTACTAGCGGGGGAGGGAGATACGCAGTATTTT
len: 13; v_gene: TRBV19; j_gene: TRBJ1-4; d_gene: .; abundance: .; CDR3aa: CASSIRPGGKLFF; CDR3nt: TGTGCCAGTAGTATACGACCGGGGGGAAAACTGTTTTTT
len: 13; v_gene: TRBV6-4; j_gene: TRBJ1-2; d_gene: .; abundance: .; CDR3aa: CASSPDRDYGYTF; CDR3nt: TGTGCCAGCAGTCCGGACAGAGACTATGGCTACACCTTC
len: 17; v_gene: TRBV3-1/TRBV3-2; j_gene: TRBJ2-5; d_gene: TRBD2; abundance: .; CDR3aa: CASSQEASGGIQETQYF; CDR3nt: TGTGCCAGCAGCCAAGAGGCTAGCGGGGGTATACAAGAGACCCAGTACTTC
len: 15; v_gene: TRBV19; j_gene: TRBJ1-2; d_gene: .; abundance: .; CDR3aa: CASTTGGVMPSGYTF; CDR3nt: TGTGCCAGTACTACGGGGGGGGTCATGCCCTCTGGCTACACCTTC
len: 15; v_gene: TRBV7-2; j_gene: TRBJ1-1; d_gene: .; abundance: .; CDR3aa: CASSLNGGVNTEAFF; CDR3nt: TGTGCCAGCAGCTTGAATGGAGGGGTGAACACTGAAGCTTTCTTT
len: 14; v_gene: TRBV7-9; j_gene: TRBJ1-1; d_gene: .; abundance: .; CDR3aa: CASSLLRQNTEAFF; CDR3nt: TGTGCCAGCAGCCTCCTTCGACAGAACACTGAAGCTTTCTTT
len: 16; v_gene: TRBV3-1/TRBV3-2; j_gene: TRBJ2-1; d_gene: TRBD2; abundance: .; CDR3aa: CASSDSTSGAYNEQFF; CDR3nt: TGTGCCAGCAGCGACAGTACTAGCGGGGCCTACAATGAGCAGTTCTTC
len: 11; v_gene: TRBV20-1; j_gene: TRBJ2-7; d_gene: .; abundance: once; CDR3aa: CSAGTTGEQYF; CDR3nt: TGCAGTGCCGGAACGACGGGCGAGCAGTACTTC
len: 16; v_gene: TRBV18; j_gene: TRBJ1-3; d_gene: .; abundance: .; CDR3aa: CASSPGQASSGNTIYF; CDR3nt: TGTGCCAGCTCACCGGGACAAGCGAGCTCTGGAAACACCATATATTTT
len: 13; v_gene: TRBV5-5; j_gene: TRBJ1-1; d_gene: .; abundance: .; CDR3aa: CASRRAMNTEAFF; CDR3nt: TGTGCCAGCAGGAGGGCGATGAACACTGAAGCTTTCTTT
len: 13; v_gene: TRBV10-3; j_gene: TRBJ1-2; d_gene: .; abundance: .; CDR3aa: CAISVADLKGYTF; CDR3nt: TGTGCCATCAGTGTAGCAGATTTAAAGGGCTACACCTTC
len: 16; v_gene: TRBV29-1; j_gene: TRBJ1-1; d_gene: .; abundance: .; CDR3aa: CSAERFGKVMNTEAFF; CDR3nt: TGCAGCGCCGAGCGGTTCGGCAAGGTGATGAACACTGAAGCTTTCTTT
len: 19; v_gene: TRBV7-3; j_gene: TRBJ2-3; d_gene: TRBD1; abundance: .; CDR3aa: CASSRTTVLTGGYGDTQYF; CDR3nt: TGTGCCAGCAGCCGTACGACCGTCTTGACAGGGGGATATGGAGATACGCAGTATTTT
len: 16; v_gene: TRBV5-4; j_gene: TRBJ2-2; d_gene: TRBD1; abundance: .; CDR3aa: CASSLGQGTNTGELFF; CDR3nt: TGTGCCAGCAGCTTGGGACAGGGAACTAACACCGGGGAGCTGTTTTTT
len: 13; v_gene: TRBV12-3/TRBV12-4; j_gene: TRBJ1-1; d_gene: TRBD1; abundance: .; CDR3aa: CASSRGYGTEAFF; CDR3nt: TGTGCCAGCAGCAGGGGGTATGGCACTGAAGCTTTCTTT
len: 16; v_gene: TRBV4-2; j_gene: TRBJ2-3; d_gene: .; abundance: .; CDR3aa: CASSQGGQLGTDTQYF; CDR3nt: TGTGCCAGCAGCCAAGGGGGCCAGCTGGGCACAGATACGCAGTATTTT
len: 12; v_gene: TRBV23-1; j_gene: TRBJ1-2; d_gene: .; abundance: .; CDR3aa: CASGDSHLGYTF; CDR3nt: TGCGCCAGCGGAGATAGCCATCTTGGCTACACCTTC
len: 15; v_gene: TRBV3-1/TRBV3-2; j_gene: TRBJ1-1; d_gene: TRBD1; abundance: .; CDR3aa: CASSPRDRLNTEAFF; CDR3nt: TGTGCCAGCAGCCCCCGGGACAGATTGAACACTGAAGCTTTCTTT
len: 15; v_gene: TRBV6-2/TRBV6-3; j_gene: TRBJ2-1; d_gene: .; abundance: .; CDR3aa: CASSYSTASHNEQFF; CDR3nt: TGTGCCAGCAGTTACTCGACAGCCAGTCACAATGAGCAGTTCTTC
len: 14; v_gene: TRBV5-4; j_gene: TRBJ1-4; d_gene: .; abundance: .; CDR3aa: CASRTDASREKLFF; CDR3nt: TGTGCCAGCAGAACCGACGCCAGCAGGGAAAAACTGTTTTTT
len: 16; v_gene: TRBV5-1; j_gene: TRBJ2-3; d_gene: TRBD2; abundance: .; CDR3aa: CASSPGLAGGTDTQYF; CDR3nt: TGCGCCAGCAGCCCAGGACTAGCGGGGGGGACAGATACGCAGTATTTT
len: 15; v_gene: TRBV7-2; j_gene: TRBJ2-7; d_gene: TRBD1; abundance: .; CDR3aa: CASSLEGQFDSEQYF; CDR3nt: TGTGCCAGCAGCTTAGAGGGACAGTTCGATAGCGAGCAGTACTTC
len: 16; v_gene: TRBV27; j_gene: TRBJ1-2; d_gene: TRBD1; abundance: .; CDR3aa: CASSLPPQGANYGYTF; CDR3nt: TGTGCCAGCAGTTTACCGCCACAGGGGGCTAACTATGGCTACACCTTC
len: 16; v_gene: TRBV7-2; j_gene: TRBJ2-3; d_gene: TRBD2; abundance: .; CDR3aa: CASSSRLGGGTDTQYF; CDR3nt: TGTGCCAGCAGCTCCCGGTTGGGGGGGGGCACAGATACGCAGTATTTT
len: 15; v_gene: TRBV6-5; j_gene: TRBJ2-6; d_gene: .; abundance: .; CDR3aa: CASNVRGAGANVLTF; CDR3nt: TGTGCCAGCAATGTAAGGGGTGCTGGGGCCAACGTCCTGACTTTC
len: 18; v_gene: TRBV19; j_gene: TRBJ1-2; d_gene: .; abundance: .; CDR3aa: CASSTWDAGDKKNYGYTF; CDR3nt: TGTGCCAGTAGTACGTGGGACGCGGGGGACAAAAAGAACTATGGCTACACCTTC
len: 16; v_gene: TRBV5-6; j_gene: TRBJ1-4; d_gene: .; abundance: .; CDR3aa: CASSLMGRLNDEKLFF; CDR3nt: TGTGCCAGCAGCTTGATGGGGCGGTTGAATGATGAAAAACTGTTTTTT
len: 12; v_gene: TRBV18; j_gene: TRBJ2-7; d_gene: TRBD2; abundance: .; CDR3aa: CASSRGDYEQYF; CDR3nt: TGTGCCAGCTCTCGGGGGGACTACGAGCAGTACTTC
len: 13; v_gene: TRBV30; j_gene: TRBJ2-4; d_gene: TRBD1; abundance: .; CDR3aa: CAWSLGQGTIQYF; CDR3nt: TGTGCCTGGAGTCTCGGACAGGGCACCATTCAGTACTTC
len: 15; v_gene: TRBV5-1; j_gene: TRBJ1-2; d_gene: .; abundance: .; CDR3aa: CASKEVYRSGYGYTF; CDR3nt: TGCGCCAGCAAGGAAGTGTACCGGTCGGGCTATGGCTACACCTTC
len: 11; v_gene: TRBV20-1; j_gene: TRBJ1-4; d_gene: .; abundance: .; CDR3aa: CSARGEEKLFF; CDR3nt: TGCAGTGCTAGAGGAGAAGAAAAACTGTTTTTT